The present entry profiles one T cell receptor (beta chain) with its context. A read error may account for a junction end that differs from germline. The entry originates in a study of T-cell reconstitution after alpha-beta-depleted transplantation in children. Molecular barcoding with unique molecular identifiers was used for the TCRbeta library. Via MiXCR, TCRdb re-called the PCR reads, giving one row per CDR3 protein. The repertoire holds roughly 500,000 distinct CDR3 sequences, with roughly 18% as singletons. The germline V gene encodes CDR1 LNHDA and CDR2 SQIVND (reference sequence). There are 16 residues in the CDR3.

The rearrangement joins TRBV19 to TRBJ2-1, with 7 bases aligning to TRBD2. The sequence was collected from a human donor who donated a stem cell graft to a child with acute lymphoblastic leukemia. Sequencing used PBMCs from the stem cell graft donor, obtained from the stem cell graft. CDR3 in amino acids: CASSIWGGTSHNEQFF. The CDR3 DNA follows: TGTGCCAGTAGTATTTGGGGGGGGACCTCCCACAATGAGCAGTTCTTC.